This entry lists 25 T cell receptor beta chains sequenced from one sample in a study of T cell responses to AZD1222 COVID-19 vaccine. Method: immunoSEQ multiplex PCR; TCRdb's copy keeps in-frame clones and lacks some. The top ten hold 15% to 20% of the sample, which has about 73,000 clones, around 88% seen once. This specimen was peripheral blood, taken on day 0 of AZD1222 vaccination. The receptors originated from an adult in good health.

This clone has just one count. In DNA form, the CDR3 reads TGTGCCAGCAGTCGGGCGGGGGGCCCCTTAGGGTATGGCTACACCTTC. Its protein product is CASSRAGGPLGYGYTF. This chain links TRBV25-1 with TRBJ1-2; D perhaps matches TRBD1 (6 bases). Trimming pared 5 bases from V and 5 bases from J, leaving 21 bases between. Germline V lookup: CDR1 MGHDK, CDR2 SYGVNS. CDR3 length: 16 amino acids.

The chain carries TRBV5-4 and TRBJ1-2; D perhaps matches TRBD1 (5 bases). Per the germline V gene, CDR1 is SGHNT and CDR2 is YYREEE (reference sequence). Trimming removed 0 bases at V and 10 bases at J, with 10 bases between. The CDR3 consists of 12 residues. CDR3 nucleotides: TGTGCCAGCAGCTTGGGGGGCGAGCTCTACACCTTC. It yields the protein CASSLGGELYTF. Supplemented by reference TRBV5-4 and TRBJ1-2, the full variable domain reads ETGVTQSPTHLIKTRGQQVTLRCSSQSGHNTVSWYQQALGQGPQFIFQYYREEENGRGNFPPRFSGLQFPNYSSELNVNALELDDSALYLCASSLGGELYTFGSGTRLTVV.

The chain uses TRBV28 and TRBJ1-5, with 7 bases aligning to TRBD1. Germline CDR1 is MDHEN and CDR2 is SYDVKM. V dropped 2 bases and J dropped 5; count of bases not matched to a gene: 6. CDR3 size: 15 residues. CDR3 loop: CASSLETGRDQPQHF. The CDR3 nucleotides read TGTGCCAGCAGTTTAGAGACAGGGAGGGATCAGCCCCAGCATTTT.

The chain uses TRBV5-5 and TRBJ1-5; D is unclear. Germline V CDR1 and CDR2: SGHKS, YYEKEE (reference sequence). This CDR3 contains 14 residues. V lost 4 bases and J 6 bases, leaving 14 bases between the germline ends. The CDR3 reads CASSLGSGGQPQHF. The CDR3 nucleotides read TGTGCCAGCAGCCTTGGGAGTGGCGGTCAGCCCCAGCATTTT.

The chain carries TRBV6-5 and TRBJ1-1, with 9 bases aligning to TRBD1. There are 15 residues in the CDR3. V trimming: 8 bases; J trimming: 8 bases; junction bases outside the gene matches: 15. The germline CDR1 and CDR2 sequences are MNHEY and SVGAGI. The CDR3 loop is CASLPTRDREAEAFF. CDR3 DNA: TGTGCCAGCCTCCCCACCCGGGACAGGGAGGCCGAAGCTTTCTTT.

J is TRBJ2-1 and V is TRBV9; possibly TRBD1 for D (6 bases). Germline V lookup: CDR1 SGDLS, CDR2 YYNGEE. The CDR3 loop spans 17 amino acids. Between the trimmed V and J ends, which lost 0 bases and 8 bases, there was a span of 21 bases. CDR3 nucleotide sequence: TGTGCCAGCAGCGTAGGGGCAGGGGTTGGATTCGGGGATGAGCAGTTCTTC. Translation gives CASSVGAGVGFGDEQFF.

The chain employs TRBV7-3 and TRBJ2-3, with 10 bases that match TRBD2. The CDR3 extends over 19 amino acids. The ends lost 0 bases at V and 1 base at J; junction bases unmatched: 10. Germline V gives CDR1 SGHTA, CDR2 FQGTGA. CDR3 in amino acids: CASSLTLAGRSLGTDTQYF. CDR3 in DNA: TGTGCCAGCAGCTTAACACTAGCGGGAAGATCGTTGGGCACAGATACGCAGTATTTT.

The chain employs TRBV5-1 and TRBJ2-1, with TRBD2 matching over 14 bases. Germline V gene sequence: CDR1 SGHRS, CDR2 YFSETQ. The CDR3 contains 15 residues. Trimming cost V 4 bases and J 9 bases; bases outside gene matches: 6. CDR3: CASSDGLAGGGEQFF. The CDR3, as DNA: TGCGCCAGCAGCGACGGACTAGCGGGAGGAGGTGAGCAGTTCTTC.

This chain uses TRBV7-9 with TRBJ1-2, with D hard to call. The CDR3 sequence is 14 residues long. V was clipped by 1 base and J by 2 bases, with 8 bases between them. Germline V gene sequence: CDR1 SEHNR, CDR2 FQNEAQ (reference sequence). The CDR3 is CASSLDSVNYGYTF. CDR3 DNA: TGTGCCAGCAGCTTAGACTCGGTGAACTATGGCTACACCTTC. Supplemented by reference TRBV7-9 and TRBJ1-2, the full variable domain reads DTGVSQNPRHKITKRGQNVTFRCDPISEHNRLYWYRQTLGQGPEFLTYFQNEAQLEKSRLLSDRFSAERPKGSFSTLEIQRTEQGDSAMYLCASSLDSVNYGYTFGSGTRLTVV.

The chain has TRBV28 and TRBJ1-2, with D possibly matching TRBD1 (5 bases). This CDR3 is 13 amino acids long. Germline V gene lookup returns CDR1 MDHEN and CDR2 SYDVKM. Between the trimmed V and J ends, which lost 3 bases and 7 bases, there was a span of 12 bases. In nucleotides, the CDR3 is TGTGCCAGCAGTTTTAGTGGGGCGGGTGGCTACACCTTC. This codes for CASSFSGAGGYTF.

The chain has TRBV21-1 and TRBJ2-5. TRBV21-1 represents a pseudogene. There are 8 residues in the CDR3. CDR3 sequence: CARETQYF. The CDR3 DNA sequence: TGTGCCAGAGAGACCCAGTACTTC.

This chain links TRBV15 with TRBJ1-1; D gene unclear. V lost 0 bases and J 0 bases, leaving 17 bases between the germline ends. The germline CDR1 and CDR2 sequences are LNHNV and YYDKDF (reference sequence). This CDR3 comprises 18 residues. The CDR3 DNA is TGTGCCACCAGCAGAGAGCGGCCAGGAGATTTCATGAACACTGAAGCTTTCTTT. Amino acid sequence: CATSRERPGDFMNTEAFF.

The CDR3 loop reads CASSSDSYEQYF. Here the CDR3 DNA reads TGTGCCAGCAGCTCCGACAGCTACGAGCAGTACTTC. This chain uses TRBV5-4 with TRBJ2-7, with a tentative D call TRBD1 (5 bases). Looked up from germline, CDR1 is SGHNT and CDR2 is YYREEE (reference sequence). V gave up 3 bases and J gave up 3 bases, with 7 bases separating them. The CDR3 is made up of 12 amino acids.

V and J are TRBV30 and TRBJ1-4; no clear D gene. Trimming cost V 1 base and J 7 bases, with 10 bases left between them. The CDR3 has 13 residues. Germline CDR1 and CDR2: GTSNPN and SVGIG (reference sequence). The CDR3 loop is CAWSDRRTEKLFF. For the CDR3, the DNA is TGTGCCTGGAGTGATCGTAGAACTGAAAAACTGTTTTTT.

The chain joins TRBV11-2 to TRBJ2-3; TRBD2 matches at 8 bases. V lost 5 bases to trimming and J lost 6 bases; unmatched junction nucleotides: 13. Germline V gene lookup returns CDR1 SGHAT and CDR2 FQNNGV. CDR3 size: 16 residues. The CDR3 region is CASSPNGAGGEDTQYF. DNA for the CDR3: TGTGCCAGCAGCCCAAACGGCGCGGGAGGAGAGGATACGCAGTATTTT. Filled out from reference TRBV11-2 and TRBJ2-3, the complete variable domain reads EAGVAQSPRYKIIEKRQSVAFWCNPISGHATLYWYQQILGQGPKLLIQFQNNGVVDDSQLPKDRFSAERLKGVDSTLKIQPAKLEDSAVYLCASSPNGAGGEDTQYFGPGTRLTVL.

The chain combines TRBV4-1 with TRBJ1-4; D gene uncertain. Germline V gene lookup returns CDR1 MGHRA and CDR2 YSYEKL. V was shortened by 1 base and J by 14 bases, with 11 bases between the two germline ends. This CDR3 is built from 12 residues. CDR3 region: CASSQAGGSLFF. The DNA for the CDR3 is TGCGCCAGCAGCCAAGCGGGAGGGTCGCTGTTTTTT.

This chain connects TRBV5-1 to TRBJ2-7; TRBD2 aligns across 7 bases. The CDR3 contains 17 residues. J was trimmed by 2 bases and V by 0 bases; bases with no gene match: 11. Germline CDR1 SGHRS, CDR2 YFSETQ. CDR3 in DNA: TGCGCCAGCAGCTTGGCGTCTAGCGGCCTTTTTGCCTACGAGCAGTACTTC. Protein product: CASSLASSGLFAYEQYF.

The V and J genes are TRBV19 and TRBJ2-3; TRBD2 agrees at 10 bases. Losses at the gene ends were 1 base for V and 0 bases for J; bases not matched to a gene: 7. Per the germline V gene, CDR1 is LNHDA and CDR2 is SQIVND (reference sequence). The CDR3 length is 18 residues. The CDR3 loop reads CASSIVSSGGPSTDTQYF. CDR3 nucleotide sequence: TGTGCCAGTAGTATAGTATCTAGCGGGGGCCCCAGCACAGATACGCAGTATTTT.

The chain links TRBV5-1 to TRBJ1-3, with 8 bases matching TRBD1. The junction had 2 bases not matched to a gene; V was cut back by 2 bases and J by 4 bases. This CDR3 comprises 14 residues. Germline V lookup: CDR1 SGHRS, CDR2 YFSETQ. For the CDR3, the DNA is TGCGCCAGCAGCTTTGGACAGGGCGGAAACACCATATATTTT. This gives the protein CASSFGQGGNTIYF.

J is TRBJ2-1 and V is TRBV4-1; 11 nucleotides align to TRBD1. Germline lookup yields CDR1 MGHRA and CDR2 YSYEKL. This CDR3 region has 16 residues. V lost 3 bases and J lost 8; bases outside the gene matches: 9. In DNA, the CDR3 is TGCGCCAGCAGCCAGTTGGACAGGGGGCTTTTCGATGAGCAGTTCTTC. Residues: CASSQLDRGLFDEQFF.

V is TRBV10-3 and J is TRBJ1-5; 8 positions agree with TRBD1. Germline V lookup: CDR1 ENHRY, CDR2 SYGVKD. J lost 2 bases, V lost 10 bases, and 4 bases had no gene match. The CDR3 extends over 13 amino acids. CDR3 DNA sequence: TGTGCCACCCGGGGACAGGGCAATCAGCCCCAGCATTTT. Amino acids: CATRGQGNQPQHF.

The V gene is TRBV5-1, the J gene TRBJ2-2, with TRBD2 as a possible D gene (6 bases). V gave up 4 bases and J gave up 4 bases, with 11 bases separating them. CDR1 and CDR2 from the germline V gene are SGHRS and YFSETQ. The CDR3 extends over 14 amino acids. CDR3 DNA: TGCGCCAGCAGCCCGGGAGCAGGCACCGGGGAGCTGTTTTTT. This translates into CASSPGAGTGELFF. The full variable domain, in which reference TRBV5-1 and TRBJ2-2 provide the parts outside the CDR3, is KAGVTQTPRYLIKTRGQQVTLSCSPISGHRSVSWYQQTPGQGLQFLFEYFSETQRNKGNFPGRFSGRQFSNSRSEMNVSTLELGDSALYLCASSPGAGTGELFFGEGSRLTVL.

The chain employs TRBV10-1 and TRBJ1-6; 9 bases are a match to TRBD1. Germline V gene sequence: CDR1 WNHNN, CDR2 SYGVQD (reference sequence). This CDR3 region has 23 residues. After removal of 11 bases from V and 1 base from J, the junction contained 30 bases not matched to a gene. DNA of the CDR3: TGCGCCGCGGATCGCGCCAGCTCCTCCCTCTCCGGGACAGGGCTTTCCTATAATTCACCCCTCCACTTT. Protein sequence: CAADRASSSLSGTGLSYNSPLHF.

The genes are TRBV3-1 (or the pseudogene TRBV3-2) and TRBJ1-1; D not certain. Germline loops: CDR1 LGHDT, CDR2 YNNKEL (reference sequence). Trimming stripped 1 base from V and 1 base from J, with 10 bases between. The CDR3 runs to 15 residues. CDR3 region: CASSQALGRNTEAFF. The CDR3 DNA follows: TGTGCCAGCAGCCAAGCGCTCGGACGGAACACTGAAGCTTTCTTT.

This clone was seen a handful of times. V gene TRBV6-5 combines with J gene TRBJ2-5, with 7 bases lining up with TRBD2. Looked up from germline, CDR1 is MNHEY and CDR2 is SVGAGI. The CDR3 extends over 13 amino acids. V dropped 6 bases and J dropped 3; count of bases not matched to a gene: 4. CDR3 nucleotide sequence: TGTGCCAGCAGGGGACTACGAGAAGAGACCCAGTACTTC. This codes for CASRGLREETQYF.